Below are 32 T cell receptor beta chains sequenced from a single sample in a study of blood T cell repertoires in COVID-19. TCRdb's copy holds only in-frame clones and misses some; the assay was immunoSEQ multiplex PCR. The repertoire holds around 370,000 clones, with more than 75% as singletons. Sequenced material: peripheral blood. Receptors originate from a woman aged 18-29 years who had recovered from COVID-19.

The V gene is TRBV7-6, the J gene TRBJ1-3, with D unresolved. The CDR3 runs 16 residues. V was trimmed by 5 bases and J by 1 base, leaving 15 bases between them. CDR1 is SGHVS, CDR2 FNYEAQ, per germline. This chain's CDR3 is CASSPRTGWSGNTIYF. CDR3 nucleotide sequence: TGTGCCAGCAGCCCCCGGACGGGGTGGTCTGGAAACACCATATATTTT.

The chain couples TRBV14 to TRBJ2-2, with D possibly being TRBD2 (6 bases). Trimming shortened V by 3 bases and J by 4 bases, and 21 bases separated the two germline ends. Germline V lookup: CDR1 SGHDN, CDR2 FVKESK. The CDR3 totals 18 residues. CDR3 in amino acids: CASSHGTPDYSGTGELFF. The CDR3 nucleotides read TGTGCCAGCAGCCATGGAACCCCGGACTACTCGGGCACCGGGGAGCTGTTTTTT.

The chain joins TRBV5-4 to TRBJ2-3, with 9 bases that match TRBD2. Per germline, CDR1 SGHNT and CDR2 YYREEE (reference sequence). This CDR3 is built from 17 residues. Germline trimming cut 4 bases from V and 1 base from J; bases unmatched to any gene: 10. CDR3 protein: CASSHNPIAGGTDTQYF. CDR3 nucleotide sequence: TGTGCCAGCAGCCACAACCCCATAGCGGGAGGCACAGATACGCAGTATTTT. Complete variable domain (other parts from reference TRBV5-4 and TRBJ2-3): ETGVTQSPTHLIKTRGQQVTLRCSSQSGHNTVSWYQQALGQGPQFIFQYYREEENGRGNFPPRFSGLQFPNYSSELNVNALELDDSALYLCASSHNPIAGGTDTQYFGPGTRLTVL.

The CDR3 sequence is CASSLVTSGRSGANVLTF. CDR3 in DNA: TGCGCCAGCAGCTTGGTGACTAGCGGGCGCTCTGGGGCCAACGTCCTGACTTTC. The genes are TRBV5-1 and TRBJ2-6; 10 bases are a match to TRBD2. This CDR3 region has 18 residues. Looked up from germline, CDR1 is SGHRS and CDR2 is YFSETQ. The trim removed 0 bases at V and 0 bases at J, leaving 3 bases unmatched.

The CDR3 nucleotides are TGTGCCAGCAGCTCCTACAGGGTCAGCAATCAGCCCCAGCATTTT. Protein: CASSSYRVSNQPQHF. The V gene is TRBV6-2 or TRBV6-3, the J gene TRBJ1-5, with a possible D match to TRBD1 (6 bases). Germline assignment: CDR1 MNHEY and CDR2 SVGEGT. The CDR3 covers 15 residues. Trimming left V 6 bases short and J 1 base short, with 13 bases between.

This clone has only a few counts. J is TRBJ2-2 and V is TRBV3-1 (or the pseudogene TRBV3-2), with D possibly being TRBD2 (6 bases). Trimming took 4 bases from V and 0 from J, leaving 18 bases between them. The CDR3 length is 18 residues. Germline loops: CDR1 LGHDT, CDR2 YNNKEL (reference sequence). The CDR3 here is CASSRSLLAGTNTGELFF. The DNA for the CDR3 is TGTGCCAGCAGCCGATCTCTCTTGGCGGGAACGAACACCGGGGAGCTGTTTTTT.

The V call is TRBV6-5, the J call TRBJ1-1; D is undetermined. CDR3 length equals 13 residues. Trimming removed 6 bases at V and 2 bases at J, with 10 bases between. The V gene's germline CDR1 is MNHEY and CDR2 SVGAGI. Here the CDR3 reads CASSRHLNTEAFF. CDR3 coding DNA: TGTGCCAGCAGCCGACACCTAAACACTGAAGCTTTCTTT.

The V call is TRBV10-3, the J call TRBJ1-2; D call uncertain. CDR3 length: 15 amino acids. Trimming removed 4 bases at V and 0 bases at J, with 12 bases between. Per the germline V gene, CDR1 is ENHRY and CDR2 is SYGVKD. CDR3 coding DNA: TGTGCCATCAGTGGAGATTTGTGGTCTAACTATGGCTACACCTTC. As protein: CAISGDLWSNYGYTF.

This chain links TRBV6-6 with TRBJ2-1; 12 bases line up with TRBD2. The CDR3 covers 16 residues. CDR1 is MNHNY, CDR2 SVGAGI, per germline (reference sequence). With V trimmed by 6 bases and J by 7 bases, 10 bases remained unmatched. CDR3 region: CASSRPTSGSGNEQFF. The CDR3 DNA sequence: TGTGCCAGCAGCCGCCCGACTAGCGGGAGTGGGAATGAGCAGTTCTTC.

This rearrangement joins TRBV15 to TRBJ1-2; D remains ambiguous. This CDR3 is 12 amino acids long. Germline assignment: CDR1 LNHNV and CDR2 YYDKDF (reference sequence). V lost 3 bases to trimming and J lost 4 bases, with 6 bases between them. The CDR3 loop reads CATSSSGYGYTF. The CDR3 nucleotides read TGTGCCACCAGCAGCTCGGGCTATGGCTACACCTTC.

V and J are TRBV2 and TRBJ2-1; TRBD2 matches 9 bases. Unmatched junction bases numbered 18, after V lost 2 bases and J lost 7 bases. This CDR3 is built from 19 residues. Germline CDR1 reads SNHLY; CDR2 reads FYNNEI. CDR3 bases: TGTGCCAGCAGTGAACCTCTTTTCGGTAGCGGGAGTTTCGCGAATGAGCAGTTCTTC. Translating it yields CASSEPLFGSGSFANEQFF.

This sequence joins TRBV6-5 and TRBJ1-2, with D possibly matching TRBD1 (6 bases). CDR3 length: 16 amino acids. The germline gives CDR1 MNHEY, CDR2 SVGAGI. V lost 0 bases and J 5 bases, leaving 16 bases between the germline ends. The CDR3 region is CASSYSRTGIGYGYTF. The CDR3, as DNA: TGTGCCAGCAGTTACTCGCGTACAGGGATTGGGTATGGCTACACCTTC.

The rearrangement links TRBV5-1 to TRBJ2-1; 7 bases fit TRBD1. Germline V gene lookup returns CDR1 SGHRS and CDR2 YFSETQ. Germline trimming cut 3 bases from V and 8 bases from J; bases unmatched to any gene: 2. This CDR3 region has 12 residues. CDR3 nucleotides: TGCGCCAGCAGCTCACAGGGGTATGAGCAGTTCTTC. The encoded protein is CASSSQGYEQFF.

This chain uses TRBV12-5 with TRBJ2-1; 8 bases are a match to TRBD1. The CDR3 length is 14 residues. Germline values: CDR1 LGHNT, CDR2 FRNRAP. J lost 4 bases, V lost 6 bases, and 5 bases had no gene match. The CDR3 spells CASGAGQEYNEQFF. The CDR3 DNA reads TGTGCTAGTGGCGCGGGACAGGAGTACAATGAGCAGTTCTTC.

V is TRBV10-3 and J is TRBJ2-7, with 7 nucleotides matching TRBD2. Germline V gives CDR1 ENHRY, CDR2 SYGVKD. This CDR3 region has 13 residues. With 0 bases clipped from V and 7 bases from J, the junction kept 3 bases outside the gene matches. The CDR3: CAISESGGREQYV. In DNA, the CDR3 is TGTGCCATCAGTGAGTCTGGCGGGAGAGAGCAGTACGTC.

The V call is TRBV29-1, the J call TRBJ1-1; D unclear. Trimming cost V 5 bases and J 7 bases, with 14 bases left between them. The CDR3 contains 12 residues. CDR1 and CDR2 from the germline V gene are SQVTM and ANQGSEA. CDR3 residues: CSVFREDGEAFF. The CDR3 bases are TGCAGCGTTTTTCGGGAGGACGGTGAAGCTTTCTTT.

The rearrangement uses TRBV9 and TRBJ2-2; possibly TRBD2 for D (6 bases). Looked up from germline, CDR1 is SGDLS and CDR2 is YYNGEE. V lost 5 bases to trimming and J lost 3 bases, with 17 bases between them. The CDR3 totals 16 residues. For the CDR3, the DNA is TGTGCCAGCAGGGGCAGTCGCTGGGAGGACACCGGGGAGCTGTTTTTT. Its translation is CASRGSRWEDTGELFF. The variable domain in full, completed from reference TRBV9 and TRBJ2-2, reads DSGVTQTPKHLITATGQRVTLRCSPRSGDLSVYWYQQSLDQGLQFLIQYYNGEERAKGNILERFSAQQFPDLHSELNLSSLELGDSALYFCASRGSRWEDTGELFFGEGSRLTVL.

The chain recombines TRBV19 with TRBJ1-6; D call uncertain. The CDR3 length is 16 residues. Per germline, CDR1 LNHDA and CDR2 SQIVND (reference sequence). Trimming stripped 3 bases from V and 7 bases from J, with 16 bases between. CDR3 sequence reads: CASSMEGPYSNSPLHF. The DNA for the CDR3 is TGTGCCAGTAGTATGGAGGGTCCCTATTCGAATTCACCCCTCCACTTT.

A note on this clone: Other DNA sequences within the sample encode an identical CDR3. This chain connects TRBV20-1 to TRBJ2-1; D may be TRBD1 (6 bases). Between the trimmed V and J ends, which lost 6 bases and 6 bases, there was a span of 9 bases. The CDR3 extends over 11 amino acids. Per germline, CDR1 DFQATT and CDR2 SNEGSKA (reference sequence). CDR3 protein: CSAPRGNEQFF. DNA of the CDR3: TGCAGTGCACCCAGGGGCAATGAGCAGTTCTTC.

Written as DNA, the CDR3 is TGTGCCACCAGCAGAGGGGCAGCGGGGGCTAGCACAGATACGCAGTATTTT. This translates into CATSRGAAGASTDTQYF. The J gene is TRBJ2-3, the V gene TRBV15, with 8 bases aligning to TRBD2. Losses at the gene ends were 1 base for V and 0 bases for J; bases not matched to a gene: 6. CDR3 length equals 17 residues. Looked up from germline, CDR1 is LNHNV and CDR2 is YYDKDF (reference sequence).

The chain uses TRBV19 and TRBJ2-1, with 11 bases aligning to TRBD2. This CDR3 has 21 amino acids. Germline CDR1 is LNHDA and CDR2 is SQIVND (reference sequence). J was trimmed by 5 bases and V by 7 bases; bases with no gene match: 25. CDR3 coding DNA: TGTGCCAGTACCGAAACAAGGTGGATTGGTCTACTAGCGGGAGAGGACAATGAGCAGTTCTTC. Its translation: CASTETRWIGLLAGEDNEQFF.

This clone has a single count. DNA of the CDR3: TGTGCCAGCAGTGACTCTTCGACAGGGGTCCGGTACAATGAGCAGTTCTTC. As protein: CASSDSSTGVRYNEQFF. The rearrangement joins TRBV6-4 to TRBJ2-1; 8 bases align to TRBD1. Trimming at V came to 0 bases and at J to 4 bases, leaving 8 bases not matched to a gene. Germline lookup yields CDR1 MRHNA and CDR2 SNTAGT. The CDR3 sequence is 17 residues long.

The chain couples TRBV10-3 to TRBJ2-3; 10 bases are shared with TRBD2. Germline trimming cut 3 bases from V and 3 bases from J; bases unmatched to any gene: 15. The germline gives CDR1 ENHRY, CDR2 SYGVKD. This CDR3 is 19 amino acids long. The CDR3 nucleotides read TGTGCCATCAGTGACCCCTGGACTAGCGGCCTCGGAAGGACAGATACGCAGTATTTT. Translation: CAISDPWTSGLGRTDTQYF.

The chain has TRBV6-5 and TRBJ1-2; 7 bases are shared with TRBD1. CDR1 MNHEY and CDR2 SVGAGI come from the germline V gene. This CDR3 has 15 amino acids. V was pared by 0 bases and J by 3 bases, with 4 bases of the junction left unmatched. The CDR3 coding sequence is TGTGCCAGCAGTTACTCGAACAGGGGTGACTATGGCTACACCTTC. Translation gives CASSYSNRGDYGYTF.

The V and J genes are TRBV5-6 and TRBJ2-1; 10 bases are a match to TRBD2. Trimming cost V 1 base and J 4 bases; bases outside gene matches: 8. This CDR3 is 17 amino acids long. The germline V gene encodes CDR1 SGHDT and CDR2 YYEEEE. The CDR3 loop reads CASSLNSGSGRYNEQFF. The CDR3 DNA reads TGTGCCAGCAGCTTGAATTCGGGTAGCGGGAGGTACAATGAGCAGTTCTTC.

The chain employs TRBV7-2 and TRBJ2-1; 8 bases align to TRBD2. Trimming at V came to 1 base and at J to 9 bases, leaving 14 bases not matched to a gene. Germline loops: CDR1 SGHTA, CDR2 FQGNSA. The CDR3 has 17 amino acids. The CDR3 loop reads CASSLVPSGSMRSEQFF. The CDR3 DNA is TGTGCCAGCAGCTTAGTGCCCAGCGGGAGTATGAGGAGTGAGCAGTTCTTC.

CDR3 loop: CASSILRGQGPNYGYTF. The CDR3 DNA reads as TGTGCCAGTAGTATTCTAAGGGGACAGGGACCTAACTATGGCTACACCTTC. The chain is built from TRBV19 and TRBJ1-2; 9 bases agree with TRBD1. The germline CDR1 and CDR2 sequences are LNHDA and SQIVND (reference sequence). The trim removed 3 bases at V and 0 bases at J, leaving 8 bases unmatched. The CDR3 runs 17 residues.

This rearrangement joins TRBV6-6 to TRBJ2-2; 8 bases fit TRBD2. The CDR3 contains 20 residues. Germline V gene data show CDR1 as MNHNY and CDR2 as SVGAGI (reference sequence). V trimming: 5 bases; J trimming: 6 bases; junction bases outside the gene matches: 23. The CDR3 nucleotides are TGTGCCAGCAGTCGAGTCTCCTCGGCGGGAGGCCCCGGTGCGGCCGGGGAGCTGTTTTTT. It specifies CASSRVSSAGGPGAAGELFF.

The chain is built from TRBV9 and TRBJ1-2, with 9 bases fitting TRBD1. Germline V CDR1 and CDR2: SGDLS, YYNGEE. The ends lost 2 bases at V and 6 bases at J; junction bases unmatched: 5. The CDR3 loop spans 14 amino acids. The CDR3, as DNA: TGTGCCAGCAGCGTCGGGACAGGGATGGATGGCTACACCTTC. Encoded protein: CASSVGTGMDGYTF.

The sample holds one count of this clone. CDR3 amino acids: CATQREGFDEQFF. The DNA for the CDR3 is TGTGCCACCCAGCGGGAGGGGTTCGATGAGCAGTTCTTC. The chain couples TRBV2 to TRBJ2-1; 10 bases match TRBD2. V lost 10 bases and J lost 8; bases outside the gene matches: 8. The germline V gene has CDR1 SNHLY and CDR2 FYNNEI. The CDR3 extends over 13 amino acids.

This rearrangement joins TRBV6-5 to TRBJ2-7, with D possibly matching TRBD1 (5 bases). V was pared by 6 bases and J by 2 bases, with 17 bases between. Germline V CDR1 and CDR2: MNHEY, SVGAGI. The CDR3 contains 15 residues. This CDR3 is CASRMDISKTYEQYV. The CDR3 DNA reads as TGTGCCAGCAGGATGGACATCTCGAAAACCTACGAGCAGTACGTC.

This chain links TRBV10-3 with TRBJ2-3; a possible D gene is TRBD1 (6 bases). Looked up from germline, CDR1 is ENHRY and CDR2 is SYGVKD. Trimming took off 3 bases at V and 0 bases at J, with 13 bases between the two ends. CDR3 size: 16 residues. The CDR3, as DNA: TGTGCCATCAGTGACAGCCGGGACACGAGCACAGATACGCAGTATTTT. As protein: CAISDSRDTSTDTQYF.